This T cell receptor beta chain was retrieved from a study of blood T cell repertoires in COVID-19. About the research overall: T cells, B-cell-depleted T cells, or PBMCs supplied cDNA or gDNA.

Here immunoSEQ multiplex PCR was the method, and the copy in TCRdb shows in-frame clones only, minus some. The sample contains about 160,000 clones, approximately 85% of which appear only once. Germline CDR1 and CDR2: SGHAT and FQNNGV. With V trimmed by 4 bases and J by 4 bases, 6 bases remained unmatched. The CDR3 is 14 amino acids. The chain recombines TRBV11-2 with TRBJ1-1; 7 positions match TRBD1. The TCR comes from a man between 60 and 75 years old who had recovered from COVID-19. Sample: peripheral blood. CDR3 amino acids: CASSSGQVVTEAFF. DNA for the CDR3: TGTGCCAGCAGCTCCGGACAGGTGGTCACTGAAGCTTTCTTT.